The sequence of this T cell receptor beta chain was determined in a study of CD8 T cells in ankylosing spondylitis. The germline V gene has CDR1 ENHRY and CDR2 SYGVKD. Trimming left V 3 bases short and J 2 bases short, with 7 bases between. The CDR3 loop spans 13 amino acids. Study-wide findings and caveats: Reports of some motif variants in reactive arthritis synovial fluid and blood predate this one. Ankylosing spondylitis blood seemed to carry a telltale TCR beta motif made of several highly homologous variants. Significantly higher representation of disease-linked clones was reported for matched ankylosing spondylitis synovial fluid. Disease-associated clones were CD8+ and fairly uncommon in peripheral blood.

This clonotype was observed a few times. What it recognizes is unknown. The authors made TCR beta libraries by quantitative 5'-RACE with molecular barcodes. One entry per CDR3 protein, called by TCRdb with MiXCR from the 5' RACE reads. The sample lists approximately 400,000 distinct CDR3 sequences; approximately 17% were seen once. This receptor was taken from a male donor with ankylosing spondylitis. The sequenced material came from blood, either unsorted or a sorted T cell fraction (not recorded which). The J gene is TRBJ1-2, the V gene TRBV10-3, with D unclear. The CDR3 loop is CAISETSNYGYTF. CDR3 sequence (DNA): TGTGCCATCAGTGAAACTTCAAACTATGGCTACACCTTC.